Each of the 6 T cell receptor beta chains below was sequenced from the same sample in a study of blood T cell repertoires in COVID-19. Generated by immunoSEQ multiplex PCR, the TCRdb table keeps only in-frame clones and is missing some. The sample consists of some 180,000 clones, roughly 89% of them appearing once. Sequencing input: PBMCs or T cells enriched from blood (not recorded which). The origin of the receptors is a woman aged 25 to 39 who had been exposed to COVID-19.

This clone was detected only a few times. The chain couples TRBV5-4 to TRBJ1-5, with TRBD1 matching 10 bases. After removal of 5 bases from V and 4 bases from J, the junction contained 3 bases not matched to a gene. The CDR3 contains 14 residues. Germline values: CDR1 SGHNT, CDR2 YYREEE (reference sequence). CDR3: CASSSDRGNQPQHF. CDR3 sequence (DNA): TGTGCCAGCAGTTCGGACAGGGGGAATCAGCCCCAGCATTTT.

This clone came up once. The rearrangement links TRBV6-1 to TRBJ1-3; 7 nucleotides line up with TRBD1. The V gene end was trimmed by 1 base and the J gene end by 4 bases; junction bases not matched to a gene: 4. This CDR3 contains 15 residues. Germline V gene sequence: CDR1 MNHNS, CDR2 SASEGT. The CDR3 nucleotides read TGTGCCAGCAGTGAAGGGCCAGGGGGAGGAAACACCATATATTTT. Its translation: CASSEGPGGGNTIYF.

V gene TRBV12-3 or TRBV12-4 combines with J gene TRBJ1-1; D is uncertain. V was pared by 3 bases and J by 6 bases, with 11 bases between. The CDR3 contains 13 residues. The CDR3 sequence is CASSLQVLSEAFF. In DNA form, the CDR3 reads TGTGCCAGCAGTTTGCAGGTCCTGTCTGAAGCTTTCTTT.

This sequence joins TRBV25-1 and TRBJ1-2; possibly TRBD1 for D (6 bases). This CDR3 region has 14 residues. Germline V gene lookup returns CDR1 MGHDK and CDR2 SYGVNS. The germline V and J ends were trimmed by 2 bases and 4 bases, with 11 bases remaining between them. The CDR3 DNA is TGTGCCAGCAGTGAAGGGGGCAGAAGCTATGGCTACACCTTC. Its protein product is CASSEGGRSYGYTF.

The chain couples TRBV15 to TRBJ2-7; D remains unclear. The CDR3 contains 12 residues. In germline, CDR1 is LNHNV, CDR2 YYDKDF (reference sequence). The V end was cut by 1 base, the J end by 4 bases, with 5 bases between. The CDR3 DNA reads TGTGCCACCAGCAGAGGGGCGTACGAGCAGTACTTC. It encodes CATSRGAYEQYF.

The chain links TRBV18 to TRBJ1-2; D gene uncertain. Looked up from germline, CDR1 is KGHSH and CDR2 is LQKENI. There are 13 residues in the CDR3. The V gene lost 8 bases and the J gene lost 1 base, with 11 bases spanning the gap. The CDR3 DNA sequence: TGTGCCAGCCCCGAGCCCGGTAACTATGGCTACACCTTC. Residues: CASPEPGNYGYTF.